This T cell receptor (beta chain) was sequenced during a study of cytomegalovirus exposure and HLA in healthy donors. The study's findings and limits: The authors judged a highly shared variant cluster likely a sequencing artifact. TCR beta chains numbering some 160 were designated cytomegalovirus-associated.

Trimming at V came to 6 bases and at J to 0 bases, leaving 5 bases not matched to a gene. The germline V gene encodes CDR1 SNHLY and CDR2 FYNNEI. This CDR3 is 15 amino acids long. As regards this clone: Antigen unknown.

It was with 60 Vbeta and 13 Jbeta primers that the PCR ran. Methods used by the authors: In a later analysis, of 79 million or so unique beta chains, 9 million to 11 million appeared in at least two donors. Clones were sequenced by immunoSEQ multiplex PCR, and TCRdb holds only the in-frame ones, with some missing. V and J calls and clone size come straight from that table; D and trimming were deduced from the DNA. The table records some 200,000 clones, about an eighth of them present only once. The chain uses TRBV2 and TRBJ2-3; 8 bases map to TRBD1. Sample: PBMCs. This receptor was taken from a man aged 45-60 years in good health and CMV-seropositive. The CDR3 loop is CASRDRAFSTDTQYF. CDR3 nucleotide sequence: TGTGCCAGCAGGGACAGGGCTTTCAGCACAGATACGCAGTATTTT.